This T cell receptor beta chain comes out of a study of cytomegalovirus exposure and HLA in healthy donors. Findings and caveats of the study: Using a false discovery rate of 0.05, a later analysis showed that 15,000 to 20,000 TCR beta sequences were associated with HLA alleles. Immune exposure data for these donors was limited to CMV serostatus.

The study ran its PCR with 60 Vbeta and 13 Jbeta primers. Authors' data handling: Roughly 83 million unique TCR beta chains, some 10 million of them shared, were counted by a later analysis. Repertoires were generated with immunoSEQ multiplex PCR, while TCRdb's copy carries only in-frame clones and drops some. That table supplies the V and J calls and clone size; D and trimming were determined from the DNA. Among around 200,000 clones, 81% were seen once, and the ten largest hold around 4%. Concerning this clone: What it recognizes is unknown.

V dropped 1 base and J dropped 6; count of bases not matched to a gene: 5. The CDR3 runs to 15 residues. Germline CDR1 and CDR2: LNHNV and YYDKDF (reference sequence). Source material: PBMCs. The chain recombines TRBV15 with TRBJ1-4; 7 nucleotides line up with TRBD1. The receptor's source is a man aged 50 or older in good health and CMV-seronegative. The CDR3 DNA reads as TGTGCCACCAGCAGAGCGGGACAGCTCGATGAAAAACTGTTTTTT. It encodes CATSRAGQLDEKLFF.